A selection of T cell receptor beta chains follows, all from one sample in a study of T cell responses to AZD1222 COVID-19 vaccine. The repertoire was sequenced with immunoSEQ multiplex PCR; TCRdb's copy has only in-frame clones and lacks some. The sample yields about 120,000 clones, approximately 85% seen once. The source was peripheral blood, collected on day 0 of MenACWY control vaccination. The source is an adult in good health. Each CDR3 is given with its conserved first and last residue. A D gene is named only where the DNA matches it firmly. Expanded clones are given a class, and other clones once, few, many or no size at all.

TRBV19	NA	TRBJ2-1	NA	CAINWHSTYNEQFF	TGTGCCATCAACTGGCACTCTACCTACAATGAGCAGTTCTTC
TRBV7-9	NA	TRBJ2-1	NA	CASRPGRGNEQFF	TGTGCCAGCAGACCGGGACGGGGCAATGAGCAGTTCTTC
TRBV7-9	NA	TRBJ2-1	TRBD1	CASSGRDSWLNEQFF	TGTGCCAGCAGCGGCCGGGACAGCTGGTTAAATGAGCAGTTCTTC
TRBV5-6	NA	TRBJ2-3	TRBD2	CASSWGTSGYTDTQYF	TGTGCCAGCAGCTGGGGGACTAGCGGGTACACAGATACGCAGTATTTT
TRBV4-2	NA	TRBJ1-6	NA	CASSRGTSNSPLHF	TGTGCCAGCAGCCGGGGAACAAGTAATTCACCCCTCCACTTT
TRBV27	NA	TRBJ2-2	TRBD2	CASSLLAGDTGELFF	TGTGCCAGCAGCCTCCTTGCGGGGGACACCGGGGAGCTGTTTTTT
TRBV11-2	NA	TRBJ2-7	NA	CASSVSYEQYF	TGTGCCAGCAGCGTAAGCTACGAGCAGTACTTC
TRBV24-1	NA	TRBJ2-3	NA	CATSDRRYGTDTQYF	TGTGCCACCAGTGATAGGAGATACGGCACAGATACGCAGTATTTT
TRBV27	NA	TRBJ1-2	NA	CASSLLQGTNYGYTF	TGTGCCAGCAGTTTATTGCAGGGGACTAACTATGGCTACACCTTC
TRBV19	NA	TRBJ1-5	NA	CASSSGSLGRPQHF	TGTGCCAGTAGTTCCGGGTCCCTCGGGAGGCCCCAGCATTTT
TRBV14	NA	TRBJ1-1	NA	CASSQGGYTEAFF	TGTGCCAGCAGCCAAGGGGGGTACACTGAAGCTTTCTTT
TRBV13	once	TRBJ2-3	TRBD1	CASSLEQGARTDTQYF	TGTGCCAGCAGCTTAGAGCAGGGGGCGCGTACAGATACGCAGTATTTT
TRBV7-6	NA	TRBJ2-5	TRBD2	CASSIAGQTQYF	TGTGCCAGCAGCATAGCGGGGCAGACCCAGTACTTC
TRBV6-1	NA	TRBJ2-2	TRBD1	CASSEGTGGAGELFF	TGTGCCAGCAGTGAAGGGACAGGGGGCGCCGGGGAGCTGTTTTTT
TRBV5-5	NA	TRBJ2-3	NA	CASSFVGGFSTDTQYF	TGTGCCAGCAGCTTTGTAGGGGGATTCAGCACAGATACGCAGTATTTT
TRBV12-3/TRBV12-4	few	TRBJ2-7	NA	CASSLSGFEQYF	TGTGCCAGCAGTCTGTCGGGGTTCGAGCAGTACTTC
TRBV7-3	NA	TRBJ2-1	NA	CASSLRGRQTYNEQFF	TGTGCCAGCAGCTTAAGAGGGCGTCAGACCTACAATGAGCAGTTCTTC
TRBV24-1	NA	TRBJ1-2	NA	CATSDLNRNYGYTF	TGTGCCACCAGTGATTTGAACAGGAACTATGGCTACACCTTC
TRBV5-6	NA	TRBJ2-7	TRBD1	CASSPGQGTYSYEQYF	TGTGCCAGCAGCCCCGGACAGGGGACTTACTCCTACGAGCAGTACTTC
TRBV18	NA	TRBJ1-2	TRBD1	CASSSQTRDSPNYGYTF	TGTGCCAGCTCATCCCAGACGAGGGACAGCCCTAACTATGGCTACACCTTC
TRBV29-1	NA	TRBJ1-2	TRBD1	CSVEDGTGDNYGYTF	TGCAGCGTTGAAGATGGCACAGGGGATAACTATGGCTACACCTTC
TRBV12-3/TRBV12-4	NA	TRBJ2-7	NA	CASSPGYEQYF	TGTGCCAGCAGCCCAGGGTACGAGCAGTACTTC
TRBV7-3	NA	TRBJ2-7	TRBD2	CASSPPLAGRTYEQYF	TGTGCCAGCAGCCCGCCACTAGCGGGGAGAACCTACGAGCAGTACTTC
TRBV5-1	NA	TRBJ1-2	NA	CASNQGGGYGYTF	TGCGCCAGCAATCAAGGGGGAGGGTATGGCTACACCTTC
TRBV29-1	NA	TRBJ1-3	NA	CSVRANSGNTIYF	TGCAGCGTCCGCGCCAACTCTGGAAACACCATATATTTT
TRBV5-4	once	TRBJ1-2	NA	CASSKSGRPEGYTF	TGTGCCAGCAGCAAATCTGGCCGCCCAGAGGGCTACACCTTC
TRBV9	NA	TRBJ1-5	TRBD1	CASSGHRGFSNQPQHF	TGTGCCAGCAGCGGGCACAGGGGCTTTAGCAATCAGCCCCAGCATTTT
TRBV7-3	NA	TRBJ2-1	TRBD2	CASSYGLAGSYNEQFF	TGTGCCAGCAGCTACGGACTAGCGGGGTCATACAATGAGCAGTTCTTC
TRBV27	NA	TRBJ1-1	NA	CASSTTRLGDTEAFF	TGTGCCAGCAGTACGACAAGGTTGGGGGACACTGAAGCTTTCTTT